The 14 T cell receptor beta chains listed next were all sequenced from one sample in a study of blood T cell repertoires in COVID-19. Some clones are missing from TCRdb's copy, which holds only in-frame ones; the method was immunoSEQ multiplex PCR. Of roughly 500,000 clones in the sample, 75% to 90% were seen once. Input material: PBMCs or T cells enriched from blood (not recorded which). These receptors were taken from a woman in her sixties who had recovered from COVID-19.

The CDR3 nucleotides are TGTGCCAGCAGCTCTAAAAGCGGGTTCAACACTGAAGCTTTCTTT. It encodes CASSSKSGFNTEAFF. This chain uses TRBV5-6 with TRBJ1-1, with D hard to call. Trimming cost V 3 bases and J 2 bases, with 14 bases left between them. Germline CDR1 and CDR2: SGHDT and YYEEEE. The CDR3 has 15 amino acids.

The V gene is TRBV5-1, the J gene TRBJ2-5; 10 positions match TRBD2. CDR3 length: 16 residues. Unmatched junction bases numbered 11, after V lost 4 bases and J lost 5 bases. In germline, CDR1 is SGHRS, CDR2 YFSETQ. CDR3 loop: CASSASGGLHGETQYF. As DNA, the CDR3 is TGCGCCAGCAGCGCTAGCGGGGGCCTCCATGGGGAGACCCAGTACTTC.

The chain recombines TRBV6-5 with TRBJ1-3; 7 bases fit TRBD1. Germline CDR1 and CDR2: MNHEY and SVGAGI. This CDR3 has 15 amino acids. Losses at the gene ends were 6 bases for V and 0 bases for J; bases not matched to a gene: 5. The CDR3 spells CASRGTANSGNTIYF. CDR3 nucleotides: TGTGCCAGCAGAGGGACAGCAAACTCTGGAAACACCATATATTTT.

The chain combines TRBV2 with TRBJ1-1; D is unclear. Trimming cost V 2 bases and J 4 bases, with 14 bases left between them. CDR3 length: 15 amino acids. The germline V gene has CDR1 SNHLY and CDR2 FYNNEI. The CDR3: CASSEMGEVGTEAFF. In DNA form, the CDR3 reads TGTGCCAGCAGTGAAATGGGAGAGGTGGGCACTGAAGCTTTCTTT.

This clone was picked up one time. The gene calls are TRBV6-1 and TRBJ2-2; TRBD1 is a possible D gene (6 bases). The germline gives CDR1 MNHNS, CDR2 SASEGT. Trimming stripped 2 bases from V and 3 bases from J, with 13 bases between. The CDR3 length is 16 residues. CDR3 sequence reads: CASSERGRGDTGELFF. The CDR3 nucleotides read TGTGCCAGCAGTGAAAGGGGCAGGGGCGACACCGGGGAGCTGTTTTTT.

In nucleotides, the CDR3 is TGTGCCAGCAGCTCACAGCCCTTGAACACTGAAGCTTTCTTT. Residues: CASSSQPLNTEAFF. The chain is built from TRBV7-9 and TRBJ1-1; D is unresolved. Trimming took off 4 bases at V and 0 bases at J, with 9 bases between the two ends. Germline CDR1 SEHNR, CDR2 FQNEAQ (reference sequence). The CDR3 loop spans 14 amino acids.

This clone was recorded a few times. The chain couples TRBV19 to TRBJ1-5; possible D gene TRBD1, 6 bases. Germline V gene sequence: CDR1 LNHDA, CDR2 SQIVND (reference sequence). The CDR3 is 15 amino acids. The V and J ends lost 4 bases and 0 bases respectively, with 10 bases between them. CDR3 sequence reads: CASSTGQLSNQPQHF. CDR3 DNA: TGTGCCAGTAGTACCGGACAGCTTAGCAATCAGCCCCAGCATTTT.

This chain links TRBV30 with TRBJ2-1; 8 bases are shared with TRBD1. The CDR3 length is 11 residues. Germline CDR1 and CDR2: GTSNPN and SVGIG (reference sequence). The V gene end was trimmed by 5 bases and the J gene end by 10 bases; junction bases not matched to a gene: 4. This CDR3 reads CAWGQGQEQFF. CDR3 sequence (DNA): TGTGCCTGGGGACAGGGCCAGGAGCAGTTCTTC.

This clone was picked up one time. This chain uses TRBV11-2 with TRBJ2-1, with 11 bases matching TRBD2. V was clipped by 0 bases and J by 4 bases; unmatched bases: 5. The CDR3 consists of 17 residues. Germline CDR1 is SGHAT and CDR2 is FQNNGV. DNA for the CDR3: TGTGCCAGCAGCTTAGACCTCCGACTAGCGGGATACAATGAGCAGTTCTTC. Amino acid sequence: CASSLDLRLAGYNEQFF.

The chain recombines TRBV9 with TRBJ2-7; D might be TRBD2 (6 bases). CDR1 SGDLS and CDR2 YYNGEE come from the germline V gene. V was clipped by 6 bases and J by 3 bases, with 16 bases between them. The CDR3 consists of 14 residues. The CDR3, as DNA: TGTGCCAGCAACCCGACGGGGGAGGACTACGAGCAGTACTTC. It codes for CASNPTGEDYEQYF.

Here the CDR3 DNA reads TGTGCCAGTAACCCGAAGGTGTCGGAGGACTACGAGCAGTACTTC. Translating gives CASNPKVSEDYEQYF. The chain joins TRBV19 to TRBJ2-7; tentative D call: TRBD2 (5 bases). V shed 7 bases and J shed 3 bases, with 19 bases lying between them. Germline-derived CDR1 and CDR2 are LNHDA and SQIVND (reference sequence). The CDR3 totals 15 residues.

The chain has TRBV1 and TRBJ2-1; TRBD2, the D gene given by the table, was not confirmed from the DNA. TRBV1 is reported as a pseudogene. The CDR3 runs to 9 residues. CDR3: CLAGDEQFF. In DNA, the CDR3 is TGCCTAGCGGGGGATGAGCAGTTCTTC.

CDR3 in DNA: TGTGCCAGCAGCTTGTTAGGGGGAGGGACTGAAGCTTTCTTT. Protein sequence: CASSLLGGGTEAFF. This sequence joins TRBV7-9 and TRBJ1-1; a possible D gene is TRBD1 (6 bases). CDR1 and CDR2 (germline): SEHNR, FQNEAQ (reference sequence). The V end was cut by 3 bases, the J end by 5 bases, with 13 bases between. The CDR3 is 14 residues long.

The rearrangement uses TRBV27 and TRBJ1-6; D remains ambiguous. The CDR3 is made up of 14 amino acids. Germline loops: CDR1 MNHEY, CDR2 SMNVEV (reference sequence). V gave up 3 bases and J gave up 7 bases, with 10 bases separating them. The CDR3 nucleotides are TGTGCCAGCAGTTTCCGCCACGGGAATTCACCCCTCCACTTT. Residues: CASSFRHGNSPLHF.